The T cell receptor (beta chain) under discussion was sequenced for a study of OX40 agonist ivuxolimab in advanced cancers. CDR3 length: 14 amino acids. Germline assignment: CDR1 ENHRY and CDR2 SYGVKD. Trimming at V came to 4 bases and at J to 5 bases, leaving 4 bases not matched to a gene. Sequenced by immunoSEQ multiplex PCR; TCRdb stores in-frame clones only, minus some. The sample holds 60,000 to 95,000 clones, approximately 81% seen once. The chain joins TRBV10-3 to TRBJ2-5; TRBD1 matches at 10 bases. The sample consisted of CD4+ or CD8+ T cells sorted from blood, taken in a trial of the OX40 agonist ivuxolimab. This receptor was obtained from an adult with an advanced solid tumor such as melanoma, head and neck, liver or kidney cancer. The CDR3 sequence is CAISGGQGGETQYF. The DNA of the CDR3 is TGTGCCATCAGTGGAGGACAGGGGGGCGAGACCCAGTACTTC.